These 4 T cell receptor beta chains share one sample of origin, sequenced in a study of blood T cell repertoires in COVID-19. Measured with immunoSEQ multiplex PCR; TCRdb has only the in-frame clones, and not every one. This sample has about 70,000 clones; 88% occur once, and the top ten carry roughly 2.3%. Sample: peripheral blood. These receptors all come from a human donor in a cohort sampled during active COVID-19.

The chain couples TRBV9 to TRBJ2-1; D is uncertain. Looked up from germline, CDR1 is SGDLS and CDR2 is YYNGEE. The CDR3 runs to 13 residues. Trimming took 0 bases from V and 6 from J, leaving 7 bases between them. The CDR3, as DNA: TGTGCCAGCAGCGTAGACCTGCGCAATGAGCAGTTCTTC. Amino acid sequence: CASSVDLRNEQFF.

This chain joins TRBV11-1 and TRBJ1-6; 7 bases match TRBD1. CDR1 SGHAT and CDR2 FQDESV come from the germline V gene (reference sequence). The CDR3 contains 14 residues. The ends lost 2 bases at V and 7 bases at J; junction bases unmatched: 2. CDR3 nucleotide sequence: TGTGCCAGCAGCTTAAAGGGGGCGAATTCACCCCTCCACTTT. Its translation is CASSLKGANSPLHF. The variable domain in full, completed from reference TRBV11-1 and TRBJ1-6, reads EAEVAQSPRYKITEKSQAVAFWCDPISGHATLYWYRQILGQGPELLVQFQDESVVDDSQLPKDRFSAERLKGVDSTLKIQPAELGDSAMYLCASSLKGANSPLHFGNGTRLTVT.

This sequence joins TRBV19 and TRBJ2-3; 16 nucleotides line up with TRBD2. The germline V gene encodes CDR1 LNHDA and CDR2 SQIVND (reference sequence). The CDR3 is 19 residues long. V was pared by 6 bases and J by 4 bases, with 13 bases of the junction left unmatched. Here the CDR3 reads CASRLTAGLAGGPPDTQYF. The CDR3 nucleotides are TGTGCCAGTAGGCTCACAGCGGGACTAGCGGGAGGGCCCCCAGATACGCAGTATTTT.

The genes are TRBV27 and TRBJ1-1, with D tentatively TRBD1 (5 bases). Between the trimmed V and J ends, which lost 4 bases and 4 bases, there was a span of 13 bases. Germline V gives CDR1 MNHEY, CDR2 SMNVEV (reference sequence). This CDR3 is built from 14 residues. CDR3 protein: CASSYQQGGTEAFF. In DNA form, the CDR3 reads TGTGCCAGCAGTTATCAGCAGGGAGGCACTGAAGCTTTCTTT.